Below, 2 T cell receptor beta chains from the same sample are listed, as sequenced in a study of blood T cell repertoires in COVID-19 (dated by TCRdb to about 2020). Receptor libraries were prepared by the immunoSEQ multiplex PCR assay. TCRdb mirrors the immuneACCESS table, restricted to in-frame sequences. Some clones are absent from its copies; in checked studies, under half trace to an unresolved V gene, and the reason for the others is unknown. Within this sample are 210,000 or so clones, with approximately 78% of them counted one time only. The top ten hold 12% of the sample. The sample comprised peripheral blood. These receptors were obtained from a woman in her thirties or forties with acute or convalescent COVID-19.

CDR3 amino acids: CATTGTSGNTDTQYF. The CDR3 nucleotides read TGTGCCACCACCGGGACTAGCGGAAACACAGATACGCAGTATTTT. The chain uses TRBV24-1 and TRBJ2-3, with TRBD2 matching 11 bases. V lost 8 bases to trimming and J lost 2 bases; unmatched junction nucleotides: 5. CDR1 KGHDR and CDR2 SFDVKD come from the germline V gene. The CDR3 runs 15 residues.

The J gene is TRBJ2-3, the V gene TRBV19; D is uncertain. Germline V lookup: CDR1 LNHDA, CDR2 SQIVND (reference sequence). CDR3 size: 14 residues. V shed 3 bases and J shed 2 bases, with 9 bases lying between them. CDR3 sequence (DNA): TGTGCCAGTAGTATCATAGTCGCCACAGATACGCAGTATTTT. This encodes CASSIIVATDTQYF.